This T cell receptor beta chain was sequenced for a study of cytomegalovirus exposure and HLA in healthy donors. The CDR3 length is 15 residues. V was pared by 0 bases and J by 8 bases, with 8 bases of the junction left unmatched. The germline V gene has CDR1 LGHNA and CDR2 YSLEER. Amplification used 60 Vbeta primers and 13 Jbeta primers. Profiled with immunoSEQ multiplex PCR; TCRdb holds only in-frame clones, not every one. This table has about 160,000 clones, around 69% appearing once. Details on this clone: Its antigen is currently unknown.

The study's findings and limits: The authors reported that TCR beta sequences could predict HLA-A and HLA-B alleles. These predictions were accurate for most subjects in the first cohort.

Sequencing was done on a sample of PBMCs. The source is a woman in her 30s in good health and CMV-seronegative. The J gene is TRBJ1-2, the V gene TRBV4-3; TRBD1 matches 8 bases. The CDR3 protein is CASSQDRTGLGGYTF. The CDR3 region has the DNA TGCGCCAGCAGCCAAGACCGGACAGGGCTGGGCGGCTACACCTTC.